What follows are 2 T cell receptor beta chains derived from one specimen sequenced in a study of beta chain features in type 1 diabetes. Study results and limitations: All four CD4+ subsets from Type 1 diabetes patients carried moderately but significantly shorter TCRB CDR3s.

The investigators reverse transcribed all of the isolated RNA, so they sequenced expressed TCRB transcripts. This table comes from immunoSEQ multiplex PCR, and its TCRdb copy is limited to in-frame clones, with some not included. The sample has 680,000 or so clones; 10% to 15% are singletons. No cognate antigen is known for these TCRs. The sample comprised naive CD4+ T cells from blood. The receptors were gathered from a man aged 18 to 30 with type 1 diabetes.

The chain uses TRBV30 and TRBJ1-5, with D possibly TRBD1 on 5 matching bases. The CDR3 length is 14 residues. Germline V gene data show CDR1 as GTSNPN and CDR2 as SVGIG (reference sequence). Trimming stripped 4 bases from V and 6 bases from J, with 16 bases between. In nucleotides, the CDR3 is TGTGCCTGGACCCCGGCCCCCGGGGGTCAGCCCCAGCATTTT. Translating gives CAWTPAPGGQPQHF. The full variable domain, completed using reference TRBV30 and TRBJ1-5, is SQTIHQWPATLVQPVGSPLSLECTVEGTSNPNLYWYRQAAGRGLQLLFYSVGIGQISSEVPQNLSASRPQDRQFILSSKKLLLSDSGFYLCAWTPAPGGQPQHFGDGTRLSIL.

CDR3 in DNA: TGTGCCAGCAGCCCCAGACCCGGACAGATACGAGATACGCAGTATTTT. Amino acids: CASSPRPGQIRDTQYF. The chain joins TRBV9 to TRBJ2-3; D might be TRBD1 (6 bases). The ends were cut back, 4 bases at V and 5 bases at J, with 20 bases in the middle. This CDR3 contains 16 residues. Germline V gives CDR1 SGDLS, CDR2 YYNGEE. The entire variable domain, with the rest obtained from reference TRBV9 and TRBJ2-3, is as follows: DSGVTQTPKHLITATGQRVTLRCSPRSGDLSVYWYQQSLDQGLQFLIQYYNGEERAKGNILERFSAQQFPDLHSELNLSSLELGDSALYFCASSPRPGQIRDTQYFGPGTRLTVL.